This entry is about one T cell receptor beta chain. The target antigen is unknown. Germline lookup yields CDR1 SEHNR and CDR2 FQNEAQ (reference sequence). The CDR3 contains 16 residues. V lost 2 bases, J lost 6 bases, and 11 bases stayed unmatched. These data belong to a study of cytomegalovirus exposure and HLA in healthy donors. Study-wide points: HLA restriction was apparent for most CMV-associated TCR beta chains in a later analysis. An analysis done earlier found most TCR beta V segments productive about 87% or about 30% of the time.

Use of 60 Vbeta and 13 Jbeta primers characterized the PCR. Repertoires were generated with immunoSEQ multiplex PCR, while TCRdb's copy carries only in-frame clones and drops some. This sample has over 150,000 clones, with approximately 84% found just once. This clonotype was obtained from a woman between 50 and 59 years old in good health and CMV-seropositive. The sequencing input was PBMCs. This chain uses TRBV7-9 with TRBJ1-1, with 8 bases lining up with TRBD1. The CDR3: CASSLMAGGVLAEAFF. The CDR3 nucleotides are TGTGCCAGCAGCTTAATGGCAGGGGGCGTGTTAGCTGAAGCTTTCTTT.